The entry that follows covers one T cell receptor (beta chain) sequence. Antigen specificity is unknown. The source of the sample is a study of T cell responses to AZD1222 COVID-19 vaccine. Study conclusions and caveats: Researchers took repertoire samples only after the peak T cell response had come.

The table came from immunoSEQ multiplex PCR; TCRdb's copy has only in-frame clones and leaves some out. The sample includes roughly 80,000 clones, 90% of them seen just once. CDR1 and CDR2 from the germline V gene are SNHLY and FYNNEI. The CDR3 runs 15 residues. Trimming left V 2 bases short and J 9 bases short, with 17 bases between. The chain couples TRBV2 to TRBJ1-5; D ambiguous. This clonotype originated in an adult in good health. The source was peripheral blood, collected on day 0 of AZD1222 vaccination. The CDR3 here is CASSESRTDRGPQHF. The CDR3 nucleotides are TGTGCCAGCAGTGAATCGAGGACGGATAGAGGGCCCCAGCATTTT.